The 17 T cell receptor beta chains listed next were all sequenced from one sample in a study of regulatory and conventional T cells in RAG deficiency. Blood CD4+ CD25-low CD127-high conventional T cells supplied the genomic DNA template. The repertoire was sequenced with immunoSEQ multiplex PCR; TCRdb's copy has only in-frame clones and lacks some. The sample gives about 29,000 clones, about 95% of which show up once; 0.15% to 0.2% is in the top ten. A further study also used this sample, focusing on regulatory T cells. That source notes: The primer mix had 52 TRBV and 13 TRBJ primers.

Sequencing was performed on CD25- CD4+ T cells sorted from blood. Receptor source: a human donor in good health.

This rearrangement joins TRBV15 to TRBJ2-7, with 8 bases lining up with TRBD2. Germline V gene lookup returns CDR1 LNHNV and CDR2 YYDKDF (reference sequence). The length of the CDR3 is 15 residues. Trimming cost V 3 bases and J 2 bases; bases outside gene matches: 6. CDR3 coding DNA: TGTGCCACCAGCAGGGGGGGGACTAGAGCCTACGAGCAGTACTTC. Protein: CATSRGGTRAYEQYF.

J is TRBJ1-4 and V is TRBV28, with a weak D call TRBD1 (5 bases). Germline lookup yields CDR1 MDHEN and CDR2 SYDVKM. This CDR3 is built from 14 residues. V was clipped by 3 bases and J by 3 bases, with 8 bases between them. The CDR3 here is CASSLGGANEKLFF. CDR3 coding DNA: TGTGCCAGCAGTTTGGGGGGAGCTAATGAAAAACTGTTTTTT. Complete variable domain (other parts from reference TRBV28 and TRBJ1-4): DVKVTQSSRYLVKRTGEKVFLECVQDMDHENMFWYRQDPGLGLRLIYFSYDVKMKEKGDIPEGYSVSREKKERFSLILESASTNQTSMYLCASSLGGANEKLFFGSGTQLSVL.

The gene calls are TRBV30 and TRBJ1-1; possible D gene TRBD1, 5 bases. CDR1 and CDR2 from the germline V gene are GTSNPN and SVGIG (reference sequence). The CDR3 contains 12 residues. Trimming took off 2 bases at V and 6 bases at J, with 10 bases between the two ends. CDR3 protein: CAWSRGGAEAFF. CDR3 DNA: TGTGCCTGGAGTCGGGGAGGGGCTGAAGCTTTCTTT. The entire variable domain, with the rest obtained from reference TRBV30 and TRBJ1-1, is as follows: SQTIHQWPATLVQPVGSPLSLECTVEGTSNPNLYWYRQAAGRGLQLLFYSVGIGQISSEVPQNLSASRPQDRQFILSSKKLLLSDSGFYLCAWSRGGAEAFFGQGTRLTVV.

The chain uses TRBV7-2 and TRBJ2-6; D perhaps matches TRBD1 (5 bases). The CDR3 runs 16 residues. The V gene's germline CDR1 is SGHTA and CDR2 FQGNSA. V lost 5 bases, J lost 2 bases, and 13 bases lay in between. The CDR3 DNA follows: TGTGCCAGCAGCAGGGTCCAGGGTGCTGGGGCCAACGTCCTGACTTTC. Translation: CASSRVQGAGANVLTF.

The genes are TRBV2 and TRBJ1-1; no definite D call. The CDR3 loop spans 13 amino acids. Trimming took off 6 bases at V and 1 base at J, with 9 bases between the two ends. The germline gives CDR1 SNHLY, CDR2 FYNNEI. In DNA, the CDR3 is TGTGCCAGCAGAGAGGACTCGAACACTGAAGCTTTCTTT. As protein: CASREDSNTEAFF.

The rearrangement uses TRBV25-1 and TRBJ2-5; a possible D gene is TRBD2 (5 bases). Germline-derived CDR1 and CDR2 are MGHDK and SYGVNS. Trimming pared 5 bases from V and 1 base from J, leaving 14 bases between. The CDR3 has 15 amino acids. The CDR3 region is CASSHPGEIQETQYF. Here the CDR3 DNA reads TGTGCCAGCAGTCACCCCGGGGAGATCCAAGAGACCCAGTACTTC.

The rearrangement uses TRBV4-1 and TRBJ2-5; a possible D gene is TRBD1 (6 bases). CDR1 is MGHRA, CDR2 YSYEKL, per germline. The CDR3 length is 14 residues. With 0 bases removed from V and 1 base from J, the gap between germline ends came to 6 bases. The CDR3 DNA reads TGCGCCAGCAGCCAAGAGGGGGCCCAAGAGACCCAGTACTTC. Translated: CASSQEGAQETQYF.

The rearrangement links TRBV7-9 to TRBJ2-5, with 8 bases that match TRBD1. This CDR3 is built from 15 residues. CDR1 is SEHNR, CDR2 FQNEAQ, per germline (reference sequence). With 5 bases clipped from V and 4 bases from J, the junction kept 9 bases outside the gene matches. CDR3 region: CASSPGQGIRETQYF. The CDR3 region has the DNA TGTGCCAGCAGCCCAGGACAGGGAATCCGAGAGACCCAGTACTTC.

The chain combines TRBV6-1 with TRBJ1-5, with 9 bases fitting TRBD1. Trimming at V came to 3 bases and at J to 8 bases, leaving 8 bases not matched to a gene. The CDR3 totals 15 residues. CDR1 MNHNS and CDR2 SASEGT come from the germline V gene. The CDR3 nucleotides read TGTGCCAGCAGTGAGTCCACAGGGGGCCGGGAGCCCCAGCATTTT. This translates into CASSESTGGREPQHF.

The chain has TRBV28 and TRBJ2-1; 7 bases map to TRBD2. There are 17 residues in the CDR3. Germline lookup yields CDR1 MDHEN and CDR2 SYDVKM. Trimming at V came to 6 bases and at J to 0 bases, leaving 11 bases not matched to a gene. This chain's CDR3 is CASSPVGVAGSYNEQFF. The CDR3 coding sequence is TGTGCCAGCAGCCCCGTTGGGGTAGCGGGCTCCTACAATGAGCAGTTCTTC.

The chain uses TRBV5-6 and TRBJ1-2; possibly TRBD1 for D (5 bases). Trimming stripped 0 bases from V and 4 bases from J, with 19 bases between. In germline, CDR1 is SGHDT, CDR2 YYEEEE. The CDR3 loop spans 17 amino acids. Here the CDR3 DNA reads TGTGCCAGCAGCTTGGCCGGGGGAAGCTCCTTTTCCTATGGCTACACCTTC. Translating it yields CASSLAGGSSFSYGYTF.

To note about this clone: One end of the junction does not line up with germline, which may come from a read error. The chain combines TRBV29-1 with TRBJ1-6; D might be TRBD1 (6 bases). The CDR3 consists of 13 residues. Germline CDR1 SQVTM, CDR2 ANQGSEA. CDR3 loop: CSVGYGDNSPLHF. DNA for the CDR3: TGCAGCGTGGGCTACGGGGACAATTCCCCCCTCCACTTT.

This clone showed up just once. At one boundary the junction diverges from the germline segment, which might be a read error. The V and J genes are TRBV6-5 and TRBJ1-2; TRBD1 might be the D (6 bases). Germline values: CDR1 MNHEY, CDR2 SVGAGI. The CDR3 has 12 residues. The CDR3 loop reads CAGSTGLYGYTF. The CDR3 DNA reads TGTGCCGGCAGCACAGGGCTCTATGGCTACACCTTC.

This clone was counted once. CDR3 in DNA: TGTGCCAGCAGCGTAGGGTTTGAGGGCTATGGCTACACCTTC. Protein: CASSVGFEGYGYTF. J is TRBJ1-2 and V is TRBV9; D gene uncertain. The CDR3 is 14 amino acids. Germline values: CDR1 SGDLS, CDR2 YYNGEE. V dropped 0 bases and J dropped 4 bases, with 10 bases sitting between them. The full variable domain, its missing parts supplied by reference TRBV9 and TRBJ1-2, is DSGVTQTPKHLITATGQRVTLRCSPRSGDLSVYWYQQSLDQGLQFLIQYYNGEERAKGNILERFSAQQFPDLHSELNLSSLELGDSALYFCASSVGFEGYGYTFGSGTRLTVV.

V usage is TRBV21-1 and J usage is TRBJ1-2; the table's D call of TRBD1 was not tested on the DNA. TRBV21-1 is tagged as a pseudogene. The CDR3 consists of 16 residues. CDR3 nucleotides: TGTGCCAGCATCCCGGGACAGGGGCCACCTAACTATGGCTACACCTTC. Translation: CASIPGQGPPNYGYTF.

The chain uses TRBV10-2 and TRBJ2-1, with 7 bases identical to TRBD1. The V segment lost 2 bases and the J segment 2 bases; nucleotides outside the gene matches: 3. The germline V gene has CDR1 WSHSY and CDR2 SAAADI. The CDR3 extends over 15 amino acids. The CDR3 coding sequence is TGCGCCAGCAGTGAGCTTCAGGGGGCCTACAATGAGCAGTTCTTC. Encoded protein: CASSELQGAYNEQFF.

The chain joins TRBV7-2 to TRBJ1-2; TRBD1 aligns across 7 bases. CDR1 is SGHTA, CDR2 FQGNSA, per germline. V dropped 5 bases and J dropped 4; count of bases not matched to a gene: 13. This CDR3 comprises 16 residues. Written as DNA, the CDR3 is TGTGCCAGCAGCGCGGAGGACGGGACAGTTATCTATGGCTACACCTTC. This codes for CASSAEDGTVIYGYTF.